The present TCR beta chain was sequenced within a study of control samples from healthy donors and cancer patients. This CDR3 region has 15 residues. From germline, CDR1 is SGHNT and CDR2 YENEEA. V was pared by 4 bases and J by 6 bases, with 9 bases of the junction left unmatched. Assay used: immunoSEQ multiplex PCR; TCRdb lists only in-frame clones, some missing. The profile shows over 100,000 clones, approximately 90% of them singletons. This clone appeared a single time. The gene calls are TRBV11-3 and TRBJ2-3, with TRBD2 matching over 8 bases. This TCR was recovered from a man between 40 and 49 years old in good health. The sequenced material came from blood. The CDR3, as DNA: TGTGCCAGCAGCTCGCGGGGGGCCGTGGCGGATACGCAGTATTTT. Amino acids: CASSSRGAVADTQYF.